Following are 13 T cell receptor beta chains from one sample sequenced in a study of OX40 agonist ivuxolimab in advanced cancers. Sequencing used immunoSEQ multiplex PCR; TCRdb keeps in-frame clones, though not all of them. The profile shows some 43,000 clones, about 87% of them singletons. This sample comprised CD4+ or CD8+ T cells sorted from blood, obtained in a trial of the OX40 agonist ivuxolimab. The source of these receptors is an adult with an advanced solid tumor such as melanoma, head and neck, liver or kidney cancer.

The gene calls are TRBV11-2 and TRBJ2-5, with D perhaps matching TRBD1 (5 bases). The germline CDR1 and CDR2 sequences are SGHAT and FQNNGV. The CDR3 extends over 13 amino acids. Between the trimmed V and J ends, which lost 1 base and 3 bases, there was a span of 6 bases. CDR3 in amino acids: CASSLVREETQYF. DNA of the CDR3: TGTGCCAGCAGCTTAGTCAGGGAAGAGACCCAGTACTTC.

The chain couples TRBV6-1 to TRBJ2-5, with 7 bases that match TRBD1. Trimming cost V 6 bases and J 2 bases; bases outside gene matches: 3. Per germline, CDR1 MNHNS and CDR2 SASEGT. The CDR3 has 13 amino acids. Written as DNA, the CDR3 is TGTGCCAGCAGCCCGACAGGGCAAGAGACCCAGTACTTC. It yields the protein CASSPTGQETQYF.

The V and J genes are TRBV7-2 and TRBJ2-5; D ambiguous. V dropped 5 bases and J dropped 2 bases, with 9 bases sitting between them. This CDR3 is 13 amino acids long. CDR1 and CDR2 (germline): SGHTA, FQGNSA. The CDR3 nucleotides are TGTGCCAGCAGCCAACTCGATCAAGAGACCCAGTACTTC. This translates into CASSQLDQETQYF.

The CDR3 DNA reads as TGCGCCAGCAGCCTCCAGGGGGGGAGCACTGAAGCTTTCTTT. It translates to CASSLQGGSTEAFF. The V call is TRBV4-1, the J call TRBJ1-1; 7 positions agree with TRBD1. The CDR3 has 14 residues. The V gene end was trimmed by 4 bases and the J gene end by 4 bases; junction bases not matched to a gene: 6. Germline lookup yields CDR1 MGHRA and CDR2 YSYEKL.

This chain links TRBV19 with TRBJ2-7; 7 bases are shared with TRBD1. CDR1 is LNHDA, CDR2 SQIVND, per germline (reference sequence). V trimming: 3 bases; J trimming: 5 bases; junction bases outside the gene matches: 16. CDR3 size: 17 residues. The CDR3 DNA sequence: TGTGCCAGTAGTATTTCTTGGTGGAGACAGGGACGCCACGAGCAGTACTTC. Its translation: CASSISWWRQGRHEQYF. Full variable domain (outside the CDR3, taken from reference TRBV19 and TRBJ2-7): DGGITQSPKYLFRKEGQNVTLSCEQNLNHDAMYWYRQDPGQGLRLIYYSQIVNDFQKGDIAEGYSVSREKKESFPLTVTSAQKNPTAFYLCASSISWWRQGRHEQYFGPGTRLTVT.

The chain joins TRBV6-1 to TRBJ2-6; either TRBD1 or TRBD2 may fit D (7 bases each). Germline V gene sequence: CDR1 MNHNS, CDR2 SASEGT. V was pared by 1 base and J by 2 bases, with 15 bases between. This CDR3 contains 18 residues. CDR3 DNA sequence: TGTGCCAGCAGTGAAGACAGGGGAGGGTTCACTGGGGCCAACGTCCTGACTTTC. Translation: CASSEDRGGFTGANVLTF.

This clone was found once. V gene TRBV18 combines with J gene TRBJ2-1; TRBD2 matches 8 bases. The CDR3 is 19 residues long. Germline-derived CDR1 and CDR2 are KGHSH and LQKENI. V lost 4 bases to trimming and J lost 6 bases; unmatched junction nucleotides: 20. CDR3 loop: CASSRLTNRAGGASNEQFF. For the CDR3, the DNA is TGTGCCAGCTCACGCTTGACAAACCGGGCGGGAGGCGCCTCCAATGAGCAGTTCTTC.

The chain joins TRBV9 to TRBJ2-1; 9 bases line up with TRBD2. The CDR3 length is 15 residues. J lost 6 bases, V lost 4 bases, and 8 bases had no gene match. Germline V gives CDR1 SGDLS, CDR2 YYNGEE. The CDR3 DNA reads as TGTGCCAGCAGCTATAGCGGGAGTACTATCAATGAGCAGTTCTTC. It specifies CASSYSGSTINEQFF.

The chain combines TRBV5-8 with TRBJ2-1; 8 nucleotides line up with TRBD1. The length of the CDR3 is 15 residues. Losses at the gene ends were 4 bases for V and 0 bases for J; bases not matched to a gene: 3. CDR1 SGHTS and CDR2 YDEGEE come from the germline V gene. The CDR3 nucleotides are TGTGCCAGCAGCACAGGGGGAAACTCCTACAATGAGCAGTTCTTC. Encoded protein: CASSTGGNSYNEQFF.

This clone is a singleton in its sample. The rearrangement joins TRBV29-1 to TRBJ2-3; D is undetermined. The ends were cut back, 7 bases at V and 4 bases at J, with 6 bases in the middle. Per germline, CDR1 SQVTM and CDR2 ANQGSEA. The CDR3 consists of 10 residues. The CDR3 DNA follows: TGCAGCGCATACTCAGATACGCAGTATTTT. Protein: CSAYSDTQYF.

DNA for the CDR3: TGTGCCAGCAGCTTCCAAGATACGCAGTATTTT. Translation gives CASSFQDTQYF. The V call is TRBV11-3, the J call TRBJ2-3; D is unresolved. Germline V lookup: CDR1 SGHNT, CDR2 YENEEA. This CDR3 has 11 residues. Trimming pared 3 bases from V and 5 bases from J, leaving 3 bases between.

CDR3 sequence: CASAAGQETQYF. The CDR3 DNA reads as TGTGCTTCCGCGGCGGGACAAGAGACCCAGTACTTC. This chain joins TRBV2 and TRBJ2-5; D is possibly TRBD2 (6 bases). This CDR3 contains 12 residues. CDR1 SNHLY and CDR2 FYNNEI come from the germline V gene. Full variable domain (rest looked up from reference TRBV2 and TRBJ2-5): EPEVTQTPSHQVTQMGQEVILRCVPISNHLYFYWYRQILGQKVEFLVSFYNNEISEKSEIFDDQFSVERPDGSNFTLKIRSTKLEDSAMYFCASAAGQETQYFGPGTRLLVL.

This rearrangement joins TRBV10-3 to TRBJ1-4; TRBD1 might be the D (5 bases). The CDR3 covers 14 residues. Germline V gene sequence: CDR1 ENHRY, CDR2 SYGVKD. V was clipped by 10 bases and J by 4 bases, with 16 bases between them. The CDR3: CASGTGPSNEKLFF. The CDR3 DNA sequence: TGTGCCAGCGGTACGGGACCTAGTAATGAAAAACTGTTTTTT.